This T cell receptor (beta chain) appears in the sequencing data of a study of radiation and T cells in renal cell carcinoma. Time point defined: baseline pretreatment blood. Described treatment: 15 Gy SBRT to primary tumor, nephrectomy 4 weeks later. About this clone: Its antigen is still unknown. At one end, the junction sequence differs from germline, possibly due to a read error.

Germline V gives CDR1 MNHEY, CDR2 SMNVEV (reference sequence). The CDR3 totals 13 residues. Overall study findings and caveats: Without pretreatment biopsies, baseline tumor clonotype presence was undetermined.

TCRdb's copy holds only in-frame clones and misses some; the assay was immunoSEQ multiplex PCR. The sample consists of some 95,000 clones, approximately 86% of them appearing once. The chain recombines TRBV27 with TRBJ2-7; D gene unclear. This sample comprised blood, obtained from a patient whose treatment included radiotherapy and nephrectomy. This receptor was obtained from a man in his fifties with renal cell carcinoma. The CDR3 DNA is TGTGCCAGCAGTTCAACCCCCCACTCCTCGATTGGCTTC. As protein: CASSSTPHSSIGF.